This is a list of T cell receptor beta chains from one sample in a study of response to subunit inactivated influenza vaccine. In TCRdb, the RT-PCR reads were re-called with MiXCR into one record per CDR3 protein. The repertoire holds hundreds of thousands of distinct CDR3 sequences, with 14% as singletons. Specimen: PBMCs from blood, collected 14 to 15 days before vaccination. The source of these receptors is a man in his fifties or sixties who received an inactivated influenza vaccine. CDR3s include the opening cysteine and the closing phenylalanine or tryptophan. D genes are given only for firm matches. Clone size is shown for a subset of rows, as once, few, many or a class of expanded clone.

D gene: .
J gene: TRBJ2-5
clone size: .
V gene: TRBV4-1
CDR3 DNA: TGCGCCAGCAGCCGAGCCAGACCGGGTCTGGATTTAGAGACCCAGTACTTC
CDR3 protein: CASSRARPGLDLETQYF

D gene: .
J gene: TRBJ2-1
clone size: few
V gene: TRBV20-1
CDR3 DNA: TGCAGTGCTAGAGATACTAGCCCGAACTACAATGAGCAGTTCTTC
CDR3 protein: CSARDTSPNYNEQFF

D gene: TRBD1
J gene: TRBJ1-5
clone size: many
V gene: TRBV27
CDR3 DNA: TGTGCCAGCCGAAGGGGCACAGGGGATAGCAATCAGCCCCAGCATTTT
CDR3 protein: CASRRGTGDSNQPQHF

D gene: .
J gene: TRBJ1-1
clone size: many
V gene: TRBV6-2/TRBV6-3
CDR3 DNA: TGTGCCAGCAGTTACTGGCGCCGCAGGGCTGACATGAACACTGAAGCTTTCTTT
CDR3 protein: CASSYWRRRADMNTEAFF

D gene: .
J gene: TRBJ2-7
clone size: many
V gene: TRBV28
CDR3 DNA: TGTGCCAGCAGTCCCCCGGACATCTACGAGCAGTACTTC
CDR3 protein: CASSPPDIYEQYF

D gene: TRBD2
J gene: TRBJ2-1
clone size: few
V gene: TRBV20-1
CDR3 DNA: TGCAGTGCTAAATCCTCGCCTCGGACTAGCGGATCTTATAACAATGAGCAGTTCTTC
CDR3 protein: CSAKSSPRTSGSYNNEQFF

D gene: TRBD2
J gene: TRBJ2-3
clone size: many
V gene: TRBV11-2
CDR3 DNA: TGTGCCAGCAGCTTCCTCCCGGGGGGGGGAGGCACAGATACGCAGTATTTT
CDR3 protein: CASSFLPGGGGTDTQYF

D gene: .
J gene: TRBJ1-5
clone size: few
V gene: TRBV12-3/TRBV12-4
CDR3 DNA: TGTGCCAGCAGTATTTACACCAATCAGCCCCAGCATTTT
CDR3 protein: CASSIYTNQPQHF

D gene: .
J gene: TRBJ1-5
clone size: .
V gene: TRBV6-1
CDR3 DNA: TGTGCCAGCAGGTCCGGCGGGAGCAATCAGCCCCAGCATTTT
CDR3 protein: CASRSGGSNQPQHF

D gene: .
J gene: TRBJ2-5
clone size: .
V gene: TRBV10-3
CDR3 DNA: TGTGCCATCAGTGGGTCGGGGGCGCGAGAGACCCAGTACTTC
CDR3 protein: CAISGSGARETQYF

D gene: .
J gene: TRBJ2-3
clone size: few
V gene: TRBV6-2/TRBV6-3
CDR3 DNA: TGTGCCAGCAGGGATCCCCCAGATACGCAGTATTTT
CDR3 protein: CASRDPPDTQYF

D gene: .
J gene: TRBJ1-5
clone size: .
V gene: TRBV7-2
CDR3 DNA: TGTGCCAGCAGCTTAGGCCAGGGATCAAGTGGAGGGCCCCAGCATTTT
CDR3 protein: CASSLGQGSSGGPQHF

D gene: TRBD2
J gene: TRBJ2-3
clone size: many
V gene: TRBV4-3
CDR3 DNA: TGCGCCAGCAGCCAAGGCGCGGGAGGTCGAGATACGCAGTATTTT
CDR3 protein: CASSQGAGGRDTQYF

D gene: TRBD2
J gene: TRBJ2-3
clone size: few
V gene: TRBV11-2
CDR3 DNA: TGTGCCAGCAGCTCACTGCCCATGGGGGGGGTTGCAGATACGCAGTATTTT
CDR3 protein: CASSSLPMGGVADTQYF

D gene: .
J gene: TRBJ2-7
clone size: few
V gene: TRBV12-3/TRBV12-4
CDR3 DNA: TGTGCCAGCAGCACCGGGACCCCCTACGAGCAGTACTTC
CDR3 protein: CASSTGTPYEQYF

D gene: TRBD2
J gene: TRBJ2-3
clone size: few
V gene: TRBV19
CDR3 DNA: TGTGCCAGTAGAGGATTTAGCGGGAGTCTCGATACGCAGTATTTT
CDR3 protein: CASRGFSGSLDTQYF

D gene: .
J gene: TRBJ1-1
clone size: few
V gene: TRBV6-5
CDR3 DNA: TGTGCCAGCAGTTTGGGGGAACCTAGGGGCACAGCTTTCTTT
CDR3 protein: CASSLGEPRGTAFF

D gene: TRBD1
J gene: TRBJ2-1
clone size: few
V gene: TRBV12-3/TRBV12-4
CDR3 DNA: TGTGCCAGCCGAACTAGGGGGCGCGATGAGCAGTTCTTC
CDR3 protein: CASRTRGRDEQFF

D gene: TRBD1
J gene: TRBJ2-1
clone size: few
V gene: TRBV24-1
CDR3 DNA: TGTGCCACCAGAGGGGGGGGGACAGGGTTTAACAATGAGCAGTTCTTC
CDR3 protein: CATRGGGTGFNNEQFF

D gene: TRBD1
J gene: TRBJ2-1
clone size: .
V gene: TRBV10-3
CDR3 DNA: TGTGCCATCAGGGGGGACAGGGACCCCAGCAATGAGCAGTTCTTC
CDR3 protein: CAIRGDRDPSNEQFF

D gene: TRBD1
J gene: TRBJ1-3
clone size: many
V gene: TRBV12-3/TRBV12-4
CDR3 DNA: TGTGCCAGCGACAGGGACTCTGGAAACACCATATATTTT
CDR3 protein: CASDRDSGNTIYF

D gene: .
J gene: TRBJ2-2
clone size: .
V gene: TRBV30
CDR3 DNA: TGTGCCTGGATGCGGGACAGAAACACCGGGGAGCTGTTTTTT
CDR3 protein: CAWMRDRNTGELFF

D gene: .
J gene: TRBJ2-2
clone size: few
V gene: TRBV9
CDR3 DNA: TGTGCCAGCAGCGTAGCAGTAAGCGGGGAGCTGTTTTTT
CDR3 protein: CASSVAVSGELFF

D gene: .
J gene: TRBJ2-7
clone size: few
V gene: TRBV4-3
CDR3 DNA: TGCGCCAGCAGCCAAGGATTACAGGGTAACCACGAGCAGTACTTC
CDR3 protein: CASSQGLQGNHEQYF

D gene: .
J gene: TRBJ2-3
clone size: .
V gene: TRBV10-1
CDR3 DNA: TGCGCCAGCCCAGTGTCCCCCCCCACGGATACGCAGTATTTT
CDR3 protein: CASPVSPPTDTQYF

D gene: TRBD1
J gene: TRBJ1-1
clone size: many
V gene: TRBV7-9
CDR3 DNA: TGTGCCAGCAGCTTAGCCCACAGGGGAAGTAACACTGAAGCTTTCTTT
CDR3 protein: CASSLAHRGSNTEAFF

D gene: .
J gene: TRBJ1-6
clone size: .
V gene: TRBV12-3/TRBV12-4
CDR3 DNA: TGTGCCAGCAGTTTAGCGATGCTAACCCTCCACTTT
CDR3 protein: CASSLAMLTLHF

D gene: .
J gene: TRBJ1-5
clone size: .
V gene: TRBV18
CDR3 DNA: TGTGCCAGCTCAGAGTACGAAAATCAGCCCCAGCATTTT
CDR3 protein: CASSEYENQPQHF

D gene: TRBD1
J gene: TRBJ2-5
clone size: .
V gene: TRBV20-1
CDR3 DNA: TGCAGTGTTCCCCTCAGACAGGGGGGGGAGACCCAGTACTTC
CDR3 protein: CSVPLRQGGETQYF

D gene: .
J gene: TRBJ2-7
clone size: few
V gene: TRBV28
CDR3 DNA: TGTGCCAGCAGTCCCGGGACGGAGGCACCGTCCTACGAGCAGTACTTC
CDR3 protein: CASSPGTEAPSYEQYF

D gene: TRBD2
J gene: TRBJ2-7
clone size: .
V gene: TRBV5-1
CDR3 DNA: TGCGCCAGCAGCTTCGGGGGGATCGGTAACAACGAGCAGTACTTC
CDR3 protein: CASSFGGIGNNEQYF

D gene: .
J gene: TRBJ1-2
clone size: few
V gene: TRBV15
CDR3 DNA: TGTGCCACCAGCAGAGATCTTACAGGGATCTATGGCTACACCTTC
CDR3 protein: CATSRDLTGIYGYTF

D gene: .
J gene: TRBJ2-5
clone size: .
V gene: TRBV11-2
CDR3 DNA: TGTGCCAGCACCCAAGGCTTGTCGGCTGGGGAGACCCAGTACTTC
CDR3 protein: CASTQGLSAGETQYF

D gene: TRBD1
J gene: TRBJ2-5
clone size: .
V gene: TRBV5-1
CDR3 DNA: TGCGCCAGCAGCTTCGGACAGGGAACACAAGAGACCCAGTACTTC
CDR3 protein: CASSFGQGTQETQYF

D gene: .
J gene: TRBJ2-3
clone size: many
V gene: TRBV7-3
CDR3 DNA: TGTGCCAGCAGCTTATTCCGTGGGTCGGATACGCAGTATTTT
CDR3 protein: CASSLFRGSDTQYF

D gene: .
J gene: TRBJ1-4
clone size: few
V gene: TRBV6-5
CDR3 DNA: TGTGCCAGCAGTTCTGGGACAAAGGGGGAGAAACTGTTTTTT
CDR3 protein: CASSSGTKGEKLFF

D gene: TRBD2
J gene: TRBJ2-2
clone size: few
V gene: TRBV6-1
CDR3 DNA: TGTGCCAGCAGGATTACGGCGGGCCTAGCGGGGACCGGGGAGCTGTTTTTT
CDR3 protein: CASRITAGLAGTGELFF

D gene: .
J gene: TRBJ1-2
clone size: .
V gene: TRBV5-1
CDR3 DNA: TGCGCCAGCAGCTTGGGGACAGAAAACTATGGCTACACCTTC
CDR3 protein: CASSLGTENYGYTF

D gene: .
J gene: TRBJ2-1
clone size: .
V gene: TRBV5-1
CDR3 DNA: TGCGCCAGCAGCTTGTTTGCGGGTTCCTACAATGAGCAGTTCTTC
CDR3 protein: CASSLFAGSYNEQFF

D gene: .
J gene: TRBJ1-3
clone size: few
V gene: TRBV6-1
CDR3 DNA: TGTGCCAGTACCATGGGTCCGGCCTCTGGAAACACCATATATTTT
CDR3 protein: CASTMGPASGNTIYF